This passage covers 29 T cell receptor beta chains from one sample sequenced in a study of CD8+ T cells in alopecia areata. Treatment here: oral pan-JAK inhibitor, 5-10 mg twice daily. Once RNA had been extracted, it was reverse transcribed into cDNA to act as the sequencing template. Using immunoSEQ multiplex PCR, the repertoire was profiled, and TCRdb retains in-frame clones only, with some absent. Here the sample spans 190,000 or so clones, about 60% being singletons. Sequencing used CD4+ T cells sorted from blood, obtained at week 4, from a patient treated with tofacitinib. Receptors originate from a human donor with alopecia areata.

The V gene is TRBV5-6, the J gene TRBJ2-3; D perhaps matches TRBD1 (8 bases). V was cut by 4 bases and J by 2 bases, with 14 bases left in between. Germline V CDR1 and CDR2: SGHDT, YYEEEE. This CDR3 contains 15 residues. As DNA, the CDR3 is TGTGCCAGCAGCGCGGGGGACAGGACCACAGATACGCAGTATTTT. Protein sequence: CASSAGDRTTDTQYF.

The chain combines TRBV29-1 with TRBJ2-2, with D possibly being TRBD2 (5 bases). Trimming took off 6 bases at V and 5 bases at J, with 10 bases between the two ends. Per germline, CDR1 SQVTM and CDR2 ANQGSEA. This CDR3 contains 12 residues. The CDR3, as DNA: TGCAGCGTCGGGGAGAGGACCGGGGAGCTGTTTTTT. This encodes CSVGERTGELFF.

The V and J genes are TRBV4-2 and TRBJ2-5, with 9 bases fitting TRBD2. The CDR3 length is 15 residues. The J segment lost 5 bases and the V segment lost 0 bases, leaving 4 bases of the junction unmatched. The germline CDR1 and CDR2 sequences are LGHNA and YNFKEQ. CDR3 region: CASSQERGGGETQYF. CDR3 nucleotide sequence: TGTGCCAGCAGCCAAGAGCGGGGGGGCGGTGAGACCCAGTACTTC.

This chain links TRBV7-2 with TRBJ2-4; TRBD1 aligns across 8 bases. Germline CDR1 and CDR2: SGHTA and FQGNSA. V gave up 5 bases and J gave up 3 bases; unmatched junction bases: 9. The CDR3 runs 16 residues. This chain's CDR3 is CASSPWTGRIKNIQYF. For the CDR3, the DNA is TGTGCCAGCAGCCCCTGGACAGGGAGAATCAAAAACATTCAGTACTTC.

The V and J genes are TRBV5-1 and TRBJ2-7, with D perhaps matching TRBD2 (5 bases). CDR1 is SGHRS and CDR2 is YFSETQ in the germline V gene. The V and J ends lost 0 bases and 5 bases respectively, with 12 bases between them. The CDR3 is 14 amino acids. The CDR3 region is CASSLGTGSDEQYF. CDR3 nucleotide sequence: TGCGCCAGCAGCTTGGGGACGGGGTCGGACGAGCAGTACTTC.

The chain couples TRBV7-3 to TRBJ2-2; 7 positions match TRBD1. Germline V gene sequence: CDR1 SGHTA, CDR2 FQGTGA. The length of the CDR3 is 17 residues. J gave up 7 bases and V 2 bases, and 13 bases lay outside the gene matches. The CDR3 DNA reads TGTGCCAGCAGCTTAGGTGCCGCCAGGGGGATCAACGGGGAGCTGTTTTTT. This sequence encodes CASSLGAARGINGELFF.

To note about this clone: The sample carries other DNA sequences with the same CDR3. The chain uses TRBV29-1 and TRBJ1-2, with 10 nucleotides matching TRBD1. Germline V gene lookup returns CDR1 SQVTM and CDR2 ANQGSEA. The ends lost 4 bases at V and 4 bases at J; junction bases unmatched: 3. The CDR3 spans 13 residues. The CDR3 here is CSVARTGGYGYTF. The CDR3 nucleotides read TGCAGCGTTGCTCGGACAGGGGGCTATGGCTACACCTTC.

This sequence joins TRBV28 and TRBJ1-1, with D perhaps matching TRBD1 (5 bases). Germline-derived CDR1 and CDR2 are MDHEN and SYDVKM. The CDR3 loop spans 11 amino acids. Trimming pared 8 bases from V and 11 bases from J, leaving 15 bases between. CDR3 loop: CASGTGRGAFF. CDR3 bases: TGTGCCAGCGGTACGGGTCGGGGGGCTTTCTTT.

This clone showed up just once. The CDR3 region has the DNA TGTGCCAGCAGGAGGGGAAGGGCGAGCACAGATACGCAGTATTTT. Amino acid sequence: CASRRGRASTDTQYF. J is TRBJ2-3 and V is TRBV2; D may correspond to TRBD1 or TRBD2 (5 bases each). Trimming removed 6 bases from V and 0 bases from J, with 13 bases in between. CDR1 and CDR2 (germline): SNHLY, FYNNEI. The CDR3 is 15 residues long.

The chain recombines TRBV7-4 with TRBJ2-7; D not certain. The CDR3 sequence is 12 residues long. Germline values: CDR1 SGHVT, CDR2 SQSDAQ. Trimming removed 6 bases from V and 6 bases from J, with 12 bases in between. This CDR3 is CASRLEESEQYF. The CDR3 DNA is TGTGCCAGCAGGCTAGAAGAGAGCGAGCAGTACTTC.

The genes are TRBV30 and TRBJ1-6; 7 bases match TRBD1. The germline V gene encodes CDR1 GTSNPN and CDR2 SVGIG (reference sequence). Trimming cost V 1 base and J 15 bases; bases outside gene matches: 9. The CDR3 sequence is 13 residues long. The CDR3 reads CAWSERQGTRLHF. The DNA of the CDR3 is TGTGCCTGGAGTGAAAGACAGGGAACTCGCCTCCACTTT. Together with reference TRBV30 and TRBJ1-6, the CDR3 gives the full variable domain: SQTIHQWPATLVQPVGSPLSLECTVEGTSNPNLYWYRQAAGRGLQLLFYSVGIGQISSEVPQNLSASRPQDRQFILSSKKLLLSDSGFYLCAWSERQGTRLHFGNGTRLTVT.

In this sample, this clone turned up once. The chain couples TRBV29-1 to TRBJ2-7; 13 positions agree with TRBD2. The J segment lost 1 base and the V segment lost 6 bases, leaving 6 bases of the junction unmatched. Per germline, CDR1 SQVTM and CDR2 ANQGSEA. The CDR3 sequence is 15 residues long. The CDR3 nucleotides read TGCAGCGTGGCGGGACTAGCGGGGCAATCCTACGAGCAGTACTTC. Its protein product is CSVAGLAGQSYEQYF.

Only a few counts were recorded for this clone. Written as DNA, the CDR3 is TGTGCCATCAGTGACAGAGCTCCCGGGGAGCTGTTTTTT. This codes for CAISDRAPGELFF. The chain combines TRBV10-3 with TRBJ2-2; D is unresolved. CDR1 and CDR2 from the germline V gene are ENHRY and SYGVKD. This CDR3 contains 13 residues. V was clipped by 3 bases and J by 6 bases, with 8 bases between them.

This clone was recorded a few times. The CDR3 loop reads CASSRRGVGTGNTIYF. The DNA of the CDR3 is TGTGCCAGCAGTAGGAGGGGAGTAGGAACTGGAAACACCATATATTTT. The chain links TRBV28 to TRBJ1-3; maybe TRBD1 (5 bases). The CDR3 extends over 16 amino acids. V was cut by 5 bases and J by 2 bases, with 16 bases left in between. Per the germline V gene, CDR1 is MDHEN and CDR2 is SYDVKM.

In its sample, this clone was seen a few times. This chain uses TRBV30 with TRBJ2-7; a possible D gene is TRBD2 (5 bases). Trimming took 1 base from V and 6 from J, leaving 13 bases between them. This CDR3 has 13 amino acids. Germline loops: CDR1 GTSNPN, CDR2 SVGIG (reference sequence). CDR3 region: CAWSGARGFEQYF. Written as DNA, the CDR3 is TGTGCCTGGAGTGGGGCTCGGGGTTTCGAGCAGTACTTC.

V is TRBV6-6 and J is TRBJ2-7, with D hard to call. The CDR3 loop spans 13 amino acids. From germline, CDR1 is MNHNY and CDR2 SVGAGI (reference sequence). Trimming took 2 bases from V and 3 from J, leaving 8 bases between them. CDR3 protein: CASSYPGSYEQYF. The CDR3 nucleotides are TGTGCCAGCAGTTACCCTGGAAGCTACGAGCAGTACTTC.

This clone has a single count. This chain uses TRBV5-1 with TRBJ2-4, with D perhaps TRBD1 (5 bases). The CDR3 consists of 14 residues. In germline, CDR1 is SGHRS, CDR2 YFSETQ. Trimming cost V 1 base and J 5 bases, with 10 bases left between them. For the CDR3, the DNA is TGCGCCAGCAGCTTGATAGGGGCCCAAAACATTCAGTACTTC. It yields the protein CASSLIGAQNIQYF.

This clone has more than one count but fewer than ten. The chain links TRBV29-1 to TRBJ2-7; TRBD1 might be the D (6 bases). Germline CDR1 SQVTM, CDR2 ANQGSEA. The CDR3 is 12 amino acids. V gave up 6 bases and J gave up 0 bases, with 9 bases separating them. DNA for the CDR3: TGCAGCGTGCTCAGGGGCTCCTACGAGCAGTACTTC. It translates to CSVLRGSYEQYF.

This sequence joins TRBV27 and TRBJ2-7; 8 bases line up with TRBD1. The ends lost 4 bases at V and 9 bases at J; junction bases unmatched: 8. The V gene's germline CDR1 is MNHEY and CDR2 SMNVEV (reference sequence). This CDR3 is built from 13 residues. The CDR3 sequence is CASSSLGQGGQYF. The CDR3, as DNA: TGTGCCAGCAGTTCCCTAGGACAGGGAGGGCAGTACTTC.

Here the CDR3 reads CASSYLAGNTDTQYF. CDR3 nucleotides: TGTGCCAGCAGTTACCTAGCGGGGAACACAGATACGCAGTATTTT. The rearrangement uses TRBV6-5 and TRBJ2-3; 9 bases agree with TRBD2. The CDR3 loop spans 15 amino acids. Germline V lookup: CDR1 MNHEY, CDR2 SVGAGI. The V and J ends lost 2 bases and 2 bases, in that order; junction bases with no gene match: 2.

The V gene is TRBV6-5, the J gene TRBJ2-7, with TRBD1 as a possible D gene (6 bases). This CDR3 region has 13 residues. V was trimmed by 8 bases and J by 2 bases, leaving 13 bases between them. In germline, CDR1 is MNHEY, CDR2 SVGAGI. This chain's CDR3 is CASSRGSPYEQYF. The CDR3, as DNA: TGTGCCAGCTCCAGGGGATCCCCCTACGAGCAGTACTTC.

The genes are TRBV5-6 and TRBJ2-6, with D possibly called TRBD1 or TRBD2 (5 bases each). Trimming took off 4 bases at V and 1 base at J, with 21 bases between the two ends. The CDR3 runs to 19 residues. Germline CDR1 and CDR2: SGHDT and YYEEEE. CDR3 protein: CASSGLLGPTSSGANVLTF. The CDR3 DNA reads TGTGCCAGCAGCGGACTCTTGGGGCCGACAAGTTCTGGGGCCAACGTCCTGACTTTC. The full variable domain, completed using reference TRBV5-6 and TRBJ2-6, is DAGVTQSPTHLIKTRGQQVTLRCSPKSGHDTVSWYQQALGQGPQFIFQYYEEEERQRGNFPDRFSGHQFPNYSSELNVNALLLGDSALYLCASSGLLGPTSSGANVLTFGAGSRLTVL.

The rearrangement uses TRBV30 and TRBJ2-6, with D possibly matching TRBD2 (6 bases). Germline lookup yields CDR1 GTSNPN and CDR2 SVGIG (reference sequence). The CDR3 sequence is 15 residues long. V lost 0 bases, J lost 2 bases, and 8 bases lay in between. The CDR3 reads CAWSVRGTGANVLTF. The CDR3 DNA follows: TGTGCCTGGAGTGTACGGGGGACTGGGGCCAACGTCCTGACTTTC.

This chain links TRBV15 with TRBJ2-7; 7 nucleotides agree with TRBD1. The junction had 1 base not matched to a gene; V was cut back by 0 bases and J by 2 bases. The CDR3 has 14 amino acids. CDR1 and CDR2 (germline): LNHNV, YYDKDF (reference sequence). For the CDR3, the DNA is TGTGCCACCAGCAGAGATGGGACAGCCTACGAGCAGTACTTC. It specifies CATSRDGTAYEQYF.

This clone has more than one count but fewer than ten. The chain combines TRBV9 with TRBJ2-3; 9 bases are shared with TRBD2. The V segment lost 2 bases and the J segment 2 bases; nucleotides outside the gene matches: 6. Germline CDR1 and CDR2: SGDLS and YYNGEE. This CDR3 contains 16 residues. The CDR3 coding sequence is TGTGCCAGCAGCGTTAGCGGGGGACTGCCCACAGATACGCAGTATTTT. It encodes CASSVSGGLPTDTQYF.

V usage is TRBV11-2 and J usage is TRBJ2-7; unclear D gene. CDR1 and CDR2 (germline): SGHAT, FQNNGV. Trimming removed 2 bases from V and 6 bases from J, with 17 bases in between. This CDR3 region has 15 residues. CDR3 region: CASSLIPGSGREQYF. DNA of the CDR3: TGTGCCAGCAGCTTAATCCCTGGATCTGGACGCGAGCAGTACTTC.

The CDR3 loop is CASGRTDRGFSYGYTF. The CDR3 bases are TGTGCTAGTGGTCGGACGGACAGGGGGTTCTCCTATGGCTACACCTTC. V gene TRBV12-5 combines with J gene TRBJ1-2; 10 nucleotides match TRBD1. V gave up 5 bases and J gave up 4 bases; unmatched junction bases: 10. CDR3 length: 16 residues. From germline, CDR1 is LGHNT and CDR2 FRNRAP.

This clone showed up just a few times. The chain couples TRBV11-2 to TRBJ2-7, with 8 positions matching TRBD1. Trimming at V came to 5 bases and at J to 3 bases, leaving 12 bases not matched to a gene. The CDR3 is 16 residues long. Germline CDR1 and CDR2: SGHAT and FQNNGV. Here the CDR3 reads CASSPRRRTGYYEQYF. CDR3 nucleotide sequence: TGTGCCAGCAGCCCCAGGAGGAGGACAGGGTACTACGAGCAGTACTTC.

The chain recombines TRBV7-2 with TRBJ2-3, with 7 bases identical to TRBD2. The CDR3 loop spans 17 amino acids. Germline CDR1 is SGHTA and CDR2 is FQGNSA. J gave up 0 bases and V 1 base, and 7 bases lay outside the gene matches. The CDR3 DNA reads TGTGCCAGCAGCTTAGGGCCTAGCGGATCTAGCACAGATACGCAGTATTTT. This sequence encodes CASSLGPSGSSTDTQYF.